A selection of T cell receptor beta chains follows, all from one sample in a study of control samples from healthy donors and cancer patients. Profiled with immunoSEQ multiplex PCR; TCRdb holds only in-frame clones, not every one. The sample lists roughly 370,000 clones, approximately 92% occurring once. Sequenced input: PBMCs. The receptors originated from a middle-aged man with head and neck cancer. Both conserved end residues are part of each CDR3. The D gene is left open where the match is weak. Size tells how often a clone was seen (once, few, many) or the class of an expanded clone, and some rows leave it out.

d_gene,j_gene,abundance,v_gene,CDR3aa,CDR3nt
.,TRBJ1-3,.,TRBV28,CASSLTGNGNTIYF,TGTGCCAGCAGTCTAACAGGGAACGGAAACACCATATATTTT
.,TRBJ2-3,.,TRBV5-1,CASSLAGGRGTDTQYF,TGCGCCAGCAGCTTGGCCGGGGGCAGGGGCACAGATACGCAGTATTTT
.,TRBJ1-1,few,TRBV10-3,CAISESNAWTAMNTEAFF,TGTGCCATCAGTGAGTCGAATGCCTGGACAGCCATGAACACTGAAGCTTTCTTT
.,TRBJ2-7,.,TRBV18,CASSPGQAPYEQYF,TGTGCCAGCTCACCGGGACAAGCCCCCTACGAGCAGTACTTC
TRBD1,TRBJ2-2,few,TRBV11-3,CASSSRTGENTGELFF,TGTGCCAGCAGCTCCCGGACAGGGGAAAACACCGGGGAGCTGTTTTTT
TRBD1,TRBJ1-3,.,TRBV4-2,CASSQDRQGENTIYF,TGTGCCAGCAGCCAAGATAGACAGGGGGAGAACACCATATATTTT
.,TRBJ1-4,.,TRBV7-8,CASSLARGRAEEKLFF,TGTGCCAGCAGCTTAGCGAGGGGCAGGGCAGAGGAAAAACTGTTTTTT
.,TRBJ1-1,.,TRBV6-5,CASSYRDRYTEAFF,TGTGCCAGCAGTTACAGAGACAGGTACACTGAAGCTTTCTTT
.,TRBJ2-7,.,TRBV11-1,CASSFSPQVTYEQYF,TGTGCCAGCAGCTTTAGCCCTCAGGTGACCTACGAGCAGTACTTC
.,TRBJ2-7,few,TRBV7-9,CASSLAGVALTYEQYF,TGTGCCAGCAGCTTAGCGGGGGTAGCCCTAACCTACGAGCAGTACTTC
.,TRBJ1-6,.,TRBV7-3,CASSLIVGGNSPLHF,TGTGCCAGCAGCTTAATAGTTGGAGGTAATTCACCCCTCCACTTT
.,TRBJ1-6,.,TRBV6-6,CASSYSGGDSPLHF,TGTGCCAGCAGTTACTCTGGAGGGGATTCACCCCTCCACTTT
TRBD1,TRBJ2-1,.,TRBV19,CASSTDRDSYNEQFF,TGTGCCAGTAGTACGGACAGGGATTCCTACAATGAGCAGTTCTTC
.,TRBJ1-3,once,TRBV18,CASSPLTASAGNTIYF,TGTGCCAGCTCACCACTAACGGCCAGCGCGGGAAACACCATATATTTT
.,TRBJ2-5,.,TRBV5-1,CASSLVGGVAKETQYF,TGCGCCAGCAGCTTGGTAGGGGGTGTTGCAAAAGAGACCCAGTACTTC
TRBD1,TRBJ1-5,.,TRBV28,CASRYGTGGPLSNQPQHF,TGTGCCAGCAGGTACGGGACAGGGGGCCCCCTAAGCAATCAGCCCCAGCATTTT
TRBD1,TRBJ2-2,.,TRBV27,CASSDIGTANTGELFF,TGTGCCAGCAGTGATATAGGGACAGCAAACACCGGGGAGCTGTTTTTT
TRBD1,TRBJ2-1,.,TRBV19,CASSNQGAGEQFF,TGTGCCAGTAGTAACCAGGGGGCAGGTGAGCAGTTCTTC
.,TRBJ2-7,once,TRBV11-1,CASTQGRFYEQYF,TGCGCCAGCACCCAGGGACGGTTCTACGAGCAGTACTTC
.,TRBJ2-6,.,TRBV25-1,CASGGARAGANVLTF,TGTGCCAGCGGGGGAGCACGGGCTGGGGCCAACGTCCTGACTTTC
.,TRBJ2-7,.,TRBV6-2/TRBV6-3,CASSYSFPGGGSYEQYF,TGTGCCAGCAGTTACTCCTTCCCAGGGGGGGGCTCCTACGAGCAGTACTTC
.,TRBJ2-5,.,TRBV4-1,CASRRAAGETQYF,TGCGCCAGCAGGCGAGCTGCCGGCGAGACCCAGTACTTC
TRBD1,TRBJ1-1,.,TRBV7-3,CASSYDRVSEAFF,TGTGCCAGCAGCTACGACAGGGTCAGTGAAGCTTTCTTT
.,TRBJ2-7,.,TRBV9,CASSASGTSSYEQYF,TGTGCCAGCAGCGCCTCAGGGACGAGCTCCTACGAGCAGTACTTC
.,TRBJ2-1,.,TRBV14,CASSQDIGGQRSEQFF,TGTGCCAGCAGCCAAGATATAGGTGGGCAGCGGTCGGAGCAGTTCTTC
TRBD1,TRBJ2-7,.,TRBV10-3,CAISVLSGGTPYEQYF,TGTGCCATCAGTGTTTTGTCAGGGGGTACCCCCTACGAGCAGTACTTC
.,TRBJ1-1,.,TRBV4-2,CASSQGWQMNTEAFF,TGTGCCAGCAGCCAAGGGTGGCAGATGAACACTGAAGCTTTCTTT
TRBD2,TRBJ2-1,.,TRBV28,CASTTGGGTHNEQFF,TGTGCCAGCACTACCGGCGGGGGGACCCATAATGAGCAGTTCTTC
.,TRBJ2-5,.,TRBV10-3,CAISLDPNQETQYF,TGTGCCATCAGTTTGGACCCCAACCAAGAGACCCAGTACTTC
.,TRBJ2-2,.,TRBV7-9,CASSLGSGELFF,TGTGCCAGCAGCTTAGGTAGCGGGGAGCTGTTTTTT
.,TRBJ1-1,.,TRBV11-3,CASSLVGGGNTEAFF,TGTGCCAGCAGCTTAGTGGGCGGAGGGAACACTGAAGCTTTCTTT
.,TRBJ1-6,few,TRBV3-1/TRBV3-2,CASSQNSDYNSPLHF,TGTGCCAGCAGCCAAAATTCCGATTATAATTCACCCCTCCACTTT
.,TRBJ1-5,few,TRBV10-2,CASSDPNQPQHF,TGCGCCAGCAGTGACCCTAATCAGCCCCAGCATTTT
.,TRBJ2-7,.,TRBV7-9,CASSPSPTYEQYF,TGTGCCAGCAGCCCCTCACCTACCTACGAGCAGTACTTC
.,TRBJ1-6,.,TRBV5-4,CASSSDTRSYNSPLHF,TGTGCCAGCAGCTCGGACACCCGCTCCTATAATTCACCCCTCCACTTT
.,TRBJ1-1,.,TRBV28,CASSLYRSRTNTEAFF,TGTGCCAGCAGTTTATATCGCAGCCGAACTAACACTGAAGCTTTCTTT
TRBD2,TRBJ2-1,.,TRBV7-6,CASSRLAGGSSYNEQFF,TGTGCCAGCAGTCGATTAGCGGGAGGGAGCTCCTACAATGAGCAGTTCTTC
.,TRBJ2-2,.,TRBV27,CASRKGRNTGELFF,TGTGCCAGCAGGAAGGGGAGGAACACCGGGGAGCTGTTTTTT
.,TRBJ1-4,.,TRBV29-1,CSVVDNEKLFF,TGCAGCGTTGTGGATAATGAAAAACTGTTTTTT
.,TRBJ1-5,.,TRBV10-3,CAISLHGNQPQHF,TGTGCCATCAGTTTACACGGCAATCAGCCCCAGCATTTT
TRBD1,TRBJ1-4,few,TRBV5-1,CASRDREDEKLFF,TGCGCCAGCAGGGACAGGGAGGATGAAAAACTGTTTTTT
TRBD2,TRBJ2-3,.,TRBV29-1,CSVVPMGEGKDTQYF,TGCAGCGTTGTTCCGATGGGGGAGGGTAAAGATACGCAGTATTTT
.,TRBJ2-7,.,TRBV12-5,CASGLGGSNPYEQYF,TGTGCTAGTGGTTTAGGCGGCAGTAACCCCTACGAGCAGTACTTC
TRBD2,TRBJ2-3,.,TRBV28,CASRYAGGPGDTQYF,TGTGCCAGCAGGTACGCGGGAGGCCCCGGGGATACGCAGTATTTT
TRBD1,TRBJ2-5,.,TRBV7-9,CASSAGTDQETQYF,TGTGCCAGCAGTGCCGGGACAGACCAAGAGACCCAGTACTTC
.,TRBJ2-6,.,TRBV30,CACHTGPDSGANVLTF,TGTGCCTGTCATACAGGACCGGACTCTGGGGCCAACGTCCTGACTTTC
TRBD1,TRBJ1-1,once,TRBV6-5,CASNPGGSSEAFF,TGTGCCAGCAATCCAGGGGGTTCATCTGAAGCTTTCTTT
.,TRBJ1-1,.,TRBV29-1,CSVGGKTGDHLKNTEAFF,TGCAGCGTTGGAGGAAAGACAGGAGACCACCTTAAGAACACTGAAGCTTTCTTT
TRBD1,TRBJ2-5,.,TRBV28,CASGDRGTETQYF,TGTGCCAGCGGGGACAGGGGAACCGAGACCCAGTACTTC
.,TRBJ1-5,.,TRBV30,CAWSDAQGWSNQPQHF,TGTGCCTGGAGTGACGCACAGGGATGGAGCAATCAGCCCCAGCATTTT
TRBD1,TRBJ2-7,.,TRBV14,CASSPRDRGRKYEQYF,TGTGCCAGCAGCCCCCGGGACAGGGGGCGTAAGTACGAGCAGTACTTC
.,TRBJ2-7,.,TRBV2,CASSGSYEQYF,TGTGCCAGCAGTGGTTCGTACGAGCAGTACTTC
TRBD1,TRBJ2-5,.,TRBV7-7,CASSLGGLGGKETQYF,TGTGCTAGCAGCTTGGGTGGGTTAGGGGGCAAGGAGACCCAGTACTTC
TRBD1,TRBJ2-7,.,TRBV6-5,CASSFDRVRGYEQYF,TGTGCCAGCAGTTTCGACAGGGTCCGTGGCTACGAGCAGTACTTC
.,TRBJ1-3,.,TRBV9,CASSAAGGNTIYF,TGTGCCAGCAGCGCGGCGGGAGGAAACACCATATATTTT
TRBD2,TRBJ2-1,.,TRBV7-3,CASSLLAVPYNEQFF,TGTGCCAGCAGCTTACTAGCGGTCCCCTACAATGAGCAGTTCTTC
.,TRBJ1-1,.,TRBV5-1,CASGRRRRGEEAFF,TGCGCCAGCGGACGTCGCCGACGGGGAGAGGAAGCTTTCTTT
TRBD2,TRBJ2-1,.,TRBV30,CAWSLRGDPGGEQFF,TGTGCCTGGAGTTTAAGGGGCGATCCGGGAGGTGAGCAGTTCTTC